This T cell receptor (beta chain) came from a study of T-cell memory formation after mild COVID-19 (dated by TCRdb to the early 2020s). Some background on the complete study: Most TCR sequence clusters were specific to one of the two donors. Two young, previously healthy adult volunteers, one female and one male, were included in the cohort. In a couple of donors, T-cell clones that expanded and contracted after mild COVID-19 were followed by sequencing TCRalpha and TCRbeta repertoires longitudinally.

CDR1 and CDR2 (SGHVS, FNYEAQ) derive from the germline V gene. V lost 5 bases and J lost 7 bases; the stretch between them is 12 bases long. From its cysteine to its phenylalanine, the CDR3 spans 13 amino acids. Left in the record is the CDR3 DNA by itself, 39 bases read in frame from the first base. The instrument was an Illumina NovaSeq 6000. TCRalpha and TCRbeta cDNA libraries were built by 5'RACE with constant-segment primers, adding sample barcodes and unique molecular identifiers. RNA was extracted from every sample with Trizol reagent. Libraries were amplified in two PCR steps, with a second sample barcode and Illumina TruSeq adapters added in the second step. The libraries were sequenced on an Illumina NovaSeq using 2 x 150 bp paired-end reads. Concerning the study's data processing: The reads were demultiplexed and collapsed into UMI-guided consensus sequences using migec v1.2.7. Using mixcr v2.1.11, the UMI consensuses were aligned to TRA and TRB V and J templates and assembled into clonotypes. Expanded or contracted clonotypes were those called significant by both edgeR and NoisET, with noise models trained on biological replicates. For edgeR calls, the cutoffs were a false discovery rate-adjusted p below 0.01 and a log2 fold-change threshold of 1. As an exploratory analysis of dynamics, max-normalized trajectories of the 1000 most abundant clonotypes were examined by PCA with hierarchical clustering. Separately sequenced CD4+ and CD8+ repertoires were used to assign the CD4 or CD8 phenotype of responding clones. Clones were called with MiXCR by TCRdb after fastp trimmed the public reads at Q25, and only in-frame beta chains were retained. One record per CDR3 amino acid sequence lists the most common genes and DNA. The V and J calls here are based on TCRdb, not the publication. The sample includes around 300,000 distinct CDR3 sequences, with under 20% observed a single time. The leading ten clones occupy more than 20% of the sample.

Ficoll-Paque density gradient centrifugation was used to isolate PBMCs. The research as a whole found: Some responding clones were found in pre-infection memory, which suggests that pre-existing cross-reactive memory T cells took part in the SARS-CoV-2 response. Contracting CD4+ clones turned up mainly in the CM and EM memory subsets, whereas EMRA was where CD8+ clones were enriched. Balanced CD4/CD8 phenotypes were observed for clones contracting from day 15 to 85, whereas a bias towards CD4+ was observed for a second wave of clones expanding from day 15 to 37. Only a couple of mild cases were covered by the study, and larger cohorts that include severe cases with pre-infection samples were considered necessary. SARS-CoV-2 specificity of the second-wave clones peaking on day 37 was not confirmed.

On this clonotype: The target of this receptor is not known. The input lacks base qualities; no much larger clone sits a single base away.

Material for sequencing was PBMCs or a T cell subset sorted from them (not recorded which). Rearrangement joined TRBV7-6 to TRBJ1-5; the D gene is perhaps TRBD1, on 5 matching bases. The receptor's source is a man younger than 30 who had mild COVID-19 (a few samples of this study predate the infection). The sample titles of this study are shuffled in the database, so cell type and time point are left out; the donor was told from shared clones. The nucleotide sequence reads as follows: TGTGCCAGCAGCCAGGGTTACTGGCAGCCCCAGCATTTT. Its amino acids are CASSQGYWQPQHF.